The clone carrying this T cell receptor beta chain was picked up a small number of times. Its antigen is not known. The study drew the donors from its roughly 130-subject validation cohort, separate from the approximately 700-subject first cohort. The sample is drawn from a study of cytomegalovirus exposure and HLA in healthy donors. Study overall: The 90 to 150 validation repertoires used a platform that matched the one used for the approximately 670 first-cohort repertoires, as a later analysis reported. Points from the study as a whole: Specific recognition of CMV antigens was confirmed in vitro for a few chains (all CMV-associated). Reportedly, diagnosis of cytomegalovirus status by the classifier showed high specificity and sensitivity.

Measured with immunoSEQ multiplex PCR; TCRdb has only the in-frame clones, and not every one. Counted here are some 130,000 clones, 86% occurring once; the ten biggest clones make up just under 3%. Germline loops: CDR1 LNHDA, CDR2 SQIVND (reference sequence). This CDR3 region has 14 residues. The V gene end was trimmed by 3 bases and the J gene end by 3 bases; junction bases not matched to a gene: 1. The receptor comes from a man aged 18 to 29 in good health and CMV-seronegative. This chain connects TRBV19 to TRBJ2-5; TRBD1 matches at 10 bases. Sequenced: PBMCs. The CDR3 sequence: CASSMGQGKETQYF. In nucleotides, the CDR3 is TGTGCCAGTAGTATGGGACAGGGGAAAGAGACCCAGTACTTC.